Each of the 14 T cell receptor beta chains below was sequenced from the same sample in a study of T cell changes during pregnancy in multiple sclerosis. The data were produced by immunoSEQ multiplex PCR, yet TCRdb's version contains in-frame clones alone and is incomplete. The sample has about 59,000 clones, 93% seen once. This specimen consisted of CD8+ T cells from peripheral blood mononuclear cells, obtained in the third trimester of pregnancy. Receptor source: a female donor with multiple sclerosis, enrolled in a pregnancy study.

This chain joins TRBV7-2 and TRBJ2-7; TRBD2 agrees at 8 bases. The CDR3 is 17 residues long. Germline values: CDR1 SGHTA, CDR2 FQGNSA. Trimming at V came to 1 base and at J to 2 bases, leaving 10 bases not matched to a gene. For the CDR3, the DNA is TGTGCCAGCAGCTTAGAAGTTAGCGGGATTTTCACCTACGAGCAGTACTTC. This sequence encodes CASSLEVSGIFTYEQYF.

This clone has a handful of counts. The chain joins TRBV5-4 to TRBJ1-2; D unresolved. The germline V gene encodes CDR1 SGHNT and CDR2 YYREEE (reference sequence). V lost 6 bases and J 2 bases, leaving 8 bases between the germline ends. This CDR3 has 12 residues. The CDR3 nucleotides read TGTGCCAGCACGGGAGGGAACTATGGCTACACCTTC. It codes for CASTGGNYGYTF.

The genes are TRBV27 and TRBJ2-6, with 7 bases fitting TRBD1. V was pared by 8 bases and J by 3 bases, with 25 bases of the junction left unmatched. The CDR3 spans 21 residues. Per germline, CDR1 MNHEY and CDR2 SMNVEV (reference sequence). For the CDR3, the DNA is TGTGCCAGCTCATCCCCCTATCTATGGGCAGGGGGAAAAGGTGGGGCCAACGTCCTGACTTTC. Amino acid sequence: CASSSPYLWAGGKGGANVLTF.

CDR3 nucleotides: TGTGCCAGCAGTTACCCGGGTCTCTACGAGCAGTACTTC. This encodes CASSYPGLYEQYF. V gene TRBV6-5 combines with J gene TRBJ2-7, with D uncertain. CDR3 length equals 13 residues. Germline V gene data show CDR1 as MNHEY and CDR2 as SVGAGI. V was clipped by 2 bases and J by 3 bases, with 8 bases between them.

This chain links TRBV15 with TRBJ2-7, with 7 nucleotides matching TRBD1. Trimming cost V 8 bases and J 0 bases; bases outside gene matches: 4. Germline assignment: CDR1 LNHNV and CDR2 YYDKDF (reference sequence). The CDR3 runs to 13 residues. The CDR3 loop is CATEGTDSYEQYF. The CDR3 DNA reads as TGTGCCACCGAGGGGACAGACTCCTACGAGCAGTACTTC.

The V and J genes are TRBV11-2 and TRBJ2-2; 7 positions agree with TRBD2. V shed 2 bases, J shed 7 bases, and the junction held 10 bases outside the gene matches. This CDR3 is built from 16 residues. The germline gives CDR1 SGHAT, CDR2 FQNNGV. The CDR3 DNA is TGTGCCAGCAGCTTATGGGAAGCGGGAATGAGCGGGGAGCTGTTTTTT. This sequence encodes CASSLWEAGMSGELFF.

A single count supports this clone. The CDR3 bases are TGCGCCAGCAGGGGAGGGAACTCCTACGAGCAGTACTTC. This encodes CASRGGNSYEQYF. V is TRBV5-1 and J is TRBJ2-7, with 7 bases that match TRBD2. J lost 0 bases, V lost 5 bases, and 2 bases had no gene match. The CDR3 totals 13 residues. Looked up from germline, CDR1 is SGHRS and CDR2 is YFSETQ.

The CDR3 nucleotides are TGCAGCGTTAGGCCCCGGACAGGGAACACTGAAGCTTTCTTT. Protein product: CSVRPRTGNTEAFF. The V gene is TRBV29-1, the J gene TRBJ1-1, with 7 bases matching TRBD1. Germline CDR1 is SQVTM and CDR2 is ANQGSEA. This CDR3 is 14 amino acids long. With 5 bases clipped from V and 1 base from J, the junction kept 7 bases outside the gene matches.

The chain joins TRBV2 to TRBJ2-5; 7 positions agree with TRBD1. Per the germline V gene, CDR1 is SNHLY and CDR2 is FYNNEI. V shed 5 bases, J shed 2 bases, and the junction held 8 bases outside the gene matches. The length of the CDR3 is 15 residues. The CDR3 sequence is CASSPGTVLQETQYF. The CDR3 DNA reads TGTGCCAGCAGTCCCGGGACAGTTCTTCAAGAGACCCAGTACTTC.

This chain connects TRBV4-1 to TRBJ2-1; 8 nucleotides match TRBD2. Germline lookup yields CDR1 MGHRA and CDR2 YSYEKL. The length of the CDR3 is 18 residues. V lost 0 bases, J lost 10 bases, and 17 bases stayed unmatched. DNA of the CDR3: TGCGCCAGCAGCCAAGACCCCCCGGGGGTAGCGGGGCGTGCGGAGCAGTTCTTC. The encoded protein is CASSQDPPGVAGRAEQFF.

The chain is built from TRBV6-6 and TRBJ2-2; TRBD1 matches 8 bases. This CDR3 has 15 amino acids. Losses at the gene ends were 5 bases for V and 5 bases for J; bases not matched to a gene: 7. The germline gives CDR1 MNHNY, CDR2 SVGAGI (reference sequence). Written as DNA, the CDR3 is TGTGCCAGCAGTACTTTGGGACAGGAGACCGGGGAGCTGTTTTTT. Translated: CASSTLGQETGELFF.

This chain links TRBV27 with TRBJ1-2; D perhaps matches TRBD1 (6 bases). This CDR3 is built from 14 residues. V shed 5 bases and J shed 3 bases, with 13 bases lying between them. From germline, CDR1 is MNHEY and CDR2 SMNVEV (reference sequence). The CDR3 here is CASSDGQRDYGYTF. CDR3 DNA sequence: TGTGCCAGCAGTGATGGACAGAGGGACTATGGCTACACCTTC.

The V call is TRBV7-8, the J call TRBJ1-1; perhaps TRBD1 as D (6 bases). The germline CDR1 and CDR2 sequences are SGHVS and FQNEAQ. Trimming took off 2 bases at V and 4 bases at J, with 23 bases between the two ends. There are 18 residues in the CDR3. DNA of the CDR3: TGTGCCAGCAGCTTAACGCCGTATGACCGGGGGGCGGGCACTGAAGCTTTCTTT. Amino acids: CASSLTPYDRGAGTEAFF.

The rearrangement uses TRBV4-2 and TRBJ2-3; D call uncertain. Trimming took 1 base from V and 2 from J, leaving 16 bases between them. This CDR3 has 17 residues. Looked up from germline, CDR1 is LGHNA and CDR2 is YNFKEQ. The CDR3: CASSQVSPSGFTDTQYF. For the CDR3, the DNA is TGTGCCAGCAGCCAAGTTTCCCCTAGTGGGTTCACAGATACGCAGTATTTT.